This T cell receptor beta chain emerged from a study of cytomegalovirus exposure and HLA in healthy donors. Study-wide points: Data from an earlier analysis indicated that most TCR beta V segments were productive either about 87% or about 30% of the time. CMV serostatus alone was available as immune exposure information.

The PCR ran on 60 Vbeta and 13 Jbeta primers. Data came from immunoSEQ multiplex PCR; TCRdb stores just in-frame clones and leaves some out. The table has about 110,000 clones, over 70% seen once; the top ten hold around 4.2%. Samples came from healthy bone marrow donors. Trimming at V came to 2 bases and at J to 5 bases, leaving 4 bases not matched to a gene. This CDR3 region has 14 residues. Germline V gene sequence: CDR1 SGHRS, CDR2 YFSETQ. This clone was detected only once. Its antigen is still unknown. Input material: PBMCs. The chain carries TRBV5-1 and TRBJ2-3, with TRBD2 matching 8 bases. This TCR was sampled from a woman in her thirties or forties in good health and CMV-seropositive. The CDR3, as DNA: TGCGCCAGCAGCTTAAAAAGCGGGGGAGATACGCAGTATTTT. Protein sequence: CASSLKSGGDTQYF. Full variable domain (rest looked up from reference TRBV5-1 and TRBJ2-3): KAGVTQTPRYLIKTRGQQVTLSCSPISGHRSVSWYQQTPGQGLQFLFEYFSETQRNKGNFPGRFSGRQFSNSRSEMNVSTLELGDSALYLCASSLKSGGDTQYFGPGTRLTVL.